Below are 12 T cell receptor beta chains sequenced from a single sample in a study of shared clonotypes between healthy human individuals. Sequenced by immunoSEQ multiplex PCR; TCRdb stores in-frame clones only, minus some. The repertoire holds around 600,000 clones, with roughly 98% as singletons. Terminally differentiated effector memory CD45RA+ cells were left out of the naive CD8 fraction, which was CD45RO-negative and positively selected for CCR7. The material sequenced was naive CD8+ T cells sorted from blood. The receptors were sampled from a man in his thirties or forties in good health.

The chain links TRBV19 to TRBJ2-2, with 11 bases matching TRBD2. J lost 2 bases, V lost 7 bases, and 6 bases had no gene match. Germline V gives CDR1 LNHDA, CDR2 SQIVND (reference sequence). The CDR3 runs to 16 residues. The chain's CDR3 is CASMGTSGPNTGELFF. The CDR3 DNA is TGTGCCAGTATGGGGACTAGCGGACCAAACACCGGGGAGCTGTTTTTT.

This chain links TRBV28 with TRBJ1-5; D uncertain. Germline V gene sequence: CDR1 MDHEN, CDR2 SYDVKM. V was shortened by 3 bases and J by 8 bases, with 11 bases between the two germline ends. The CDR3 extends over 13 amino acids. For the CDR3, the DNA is TGTGCCAGCAGTTTCAGGTTTGGGGAGCCCCAGCATTTT. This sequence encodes CASSFRFGEPQHF.

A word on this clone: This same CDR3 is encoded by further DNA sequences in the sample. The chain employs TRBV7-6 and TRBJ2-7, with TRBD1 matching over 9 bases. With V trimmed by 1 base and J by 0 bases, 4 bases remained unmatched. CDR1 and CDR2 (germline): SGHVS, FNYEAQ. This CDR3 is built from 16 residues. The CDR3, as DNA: TGTGCCAGCAGCTTAGGACAGGGGGGAACCTCCTACGAGCAGTACTTC. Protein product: CASSLGQGGTSYEQYF.

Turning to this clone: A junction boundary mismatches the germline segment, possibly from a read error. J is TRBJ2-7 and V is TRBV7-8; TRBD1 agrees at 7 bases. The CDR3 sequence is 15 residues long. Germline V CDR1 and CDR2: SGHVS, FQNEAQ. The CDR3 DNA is TGTGCCAGCAGTTTAGGACAGGCGAGCTCCTACGAGCAGTACTTC. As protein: CASSLGQASSYEQYF.

As DNA, the CDR3 is TGTGCCAGTAGTATATGGGTGGGAGAGACCCAGTACTTC. This gives the protein CASSIWVGETQYF. The chain employs TRBV19 and TRBJ2-5; no clear D. CDR3 length equals 13 residues. V lost 2 bases and J lost 4, with 8 bases in between. Germline CDR1 reads LNHDA; CDR2 reads SQIVND (reference sequence).

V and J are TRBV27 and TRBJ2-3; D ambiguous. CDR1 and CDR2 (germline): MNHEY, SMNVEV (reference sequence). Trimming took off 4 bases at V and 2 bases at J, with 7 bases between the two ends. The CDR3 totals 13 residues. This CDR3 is CASSSIITDTQYF. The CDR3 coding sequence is TGTGCCAGCAGTTCTATCATCACAGATACGCAGTATTTT.

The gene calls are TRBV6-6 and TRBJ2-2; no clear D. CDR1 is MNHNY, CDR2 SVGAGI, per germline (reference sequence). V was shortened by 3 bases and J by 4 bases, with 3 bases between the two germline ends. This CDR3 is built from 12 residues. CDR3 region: CASSYGTGELFF. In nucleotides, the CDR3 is TGTGCCAGCAGTTATGGCACCGGGGAGCTGTTTTTT.

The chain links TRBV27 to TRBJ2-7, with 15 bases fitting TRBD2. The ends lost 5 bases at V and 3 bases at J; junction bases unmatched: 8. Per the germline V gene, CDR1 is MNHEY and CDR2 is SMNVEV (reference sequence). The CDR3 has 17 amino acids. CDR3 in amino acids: CASSPGLAGGPVYEQYF. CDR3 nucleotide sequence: TGTGCCAGCAGTCCAGGACTAGCGGGAGGGCCAGTCTACGAGCAGTACTTC.

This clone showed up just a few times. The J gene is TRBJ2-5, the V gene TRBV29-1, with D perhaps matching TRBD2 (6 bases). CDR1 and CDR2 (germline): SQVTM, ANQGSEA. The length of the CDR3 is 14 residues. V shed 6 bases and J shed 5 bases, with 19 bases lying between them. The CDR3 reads CSVPGEGVMETQYF. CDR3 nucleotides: TGCAGCGTGCCGGGGGAAGGGGTAATGGAGACCCAGTACTTC.

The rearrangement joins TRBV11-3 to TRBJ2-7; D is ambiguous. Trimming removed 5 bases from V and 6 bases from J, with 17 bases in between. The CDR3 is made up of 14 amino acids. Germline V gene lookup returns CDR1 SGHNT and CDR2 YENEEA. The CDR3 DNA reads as TGTGCCAGCAGCCCGGGTAACCCCTCGGGCGAGCAGTACTTC. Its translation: CASSPGNPSGEQYF.

The CDR3 protein is CASSVAEDTQYF. CDR3 DNA: TGTGCCAGCAGCGTAGCTGAAGATACGCAGTATTTT. This sequence joins TRBV9 and TRBJ2-3; D remains unclear. The CDR3 spans 12 residues. Trimming left V 0 bases short and J 5 bases short, with 4 bases between. CDR1 is SGDLS and CDR2 is YYNGEE in the germline V gene. Full variable domain (outside the CDR3, taken from reference TRBV9 and TRBJ2-3): DSGVTQTPKHLITATGQRVTLRCSPRSGDLSVYWYQQSLDQGLQFLIQYYNGEERAKGNILERFSAQQFPDLHSELNLSSLELGDSALYFCASSVAEDTQYFGPGTRLTVL.

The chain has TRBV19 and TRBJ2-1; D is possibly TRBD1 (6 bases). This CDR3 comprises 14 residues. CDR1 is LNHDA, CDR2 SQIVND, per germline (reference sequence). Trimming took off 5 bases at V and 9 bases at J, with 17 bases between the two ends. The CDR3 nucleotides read TGTGCCAGTAGTTGGGGGCAGGGTACGAGTGAGCAGTTCTTC. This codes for CASSWGQGTSEQFF.